The clone carrying this TCR beta chain was observed at least ten times. The data belong to a study of blood T cell repertoires in COVID-19. Study-wide background: The United States, Italy and Spain were the sources of the acute and convalescent COVID-19 samples. From T cells, B-cell-depleted T cells, or PBMCs came the material, which was cDNA or gDNA.

V was pared by 3 bases and J by 4 bases, with 7 bases between. There are 12 residues in the CDR3. Methods used by the authors: Estimation of nucleated cell counts relied on the amplification of reference gene primers. Clones were sequenced by immunoSEQ multiplex PCR, and TCRdb holds only the in-frame ones, with some missing. V and J calls and clone size are given by that table; D and trimming were obtained from the DNA. In the table there are about 200,000 clones, around 84% of which are singletons. This TCR was sampled from a man in his sixties with acute or convalescent COVID-19. Sequences were obtained from peripheral blood. This chain joins TRBV12-3 or TRBV12-4 and TRBJ2-7; D is unresolved. In DNA form, the CDR3 reads TGTGCCAGCAGTTTCAACCAGTACGAGCAGTACTTC. Amino acids: CASSFNQYEQYF.